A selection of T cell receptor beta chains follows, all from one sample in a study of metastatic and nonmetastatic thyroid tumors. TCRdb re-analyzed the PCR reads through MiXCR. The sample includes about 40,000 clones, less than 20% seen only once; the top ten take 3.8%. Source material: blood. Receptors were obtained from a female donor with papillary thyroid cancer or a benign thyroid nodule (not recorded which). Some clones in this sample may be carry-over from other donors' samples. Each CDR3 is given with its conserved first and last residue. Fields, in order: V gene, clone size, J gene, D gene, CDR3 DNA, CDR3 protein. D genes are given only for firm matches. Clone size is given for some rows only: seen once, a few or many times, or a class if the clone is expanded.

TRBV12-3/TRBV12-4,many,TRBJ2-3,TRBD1,TGTGCCAGCAGTTTACAACAGGGGGCAACAGATACGCAGTATTTT,CASSLQQGATDTQYF
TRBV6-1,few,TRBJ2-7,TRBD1,TGTGCCAGCAGTTCCGGGACAGGGGGCGAGGAGCAGTACTTC,CASSSGTGGEEQYF
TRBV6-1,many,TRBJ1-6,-,TGTGCCAGCAGTGATCAAGGACCCAATTCACCCCTCCACTTT,CASSDQGPNSPLHF
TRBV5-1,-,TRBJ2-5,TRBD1,TGTGCCAGCAGCTCGGGACAGGACAAGTACTTC,CASSSGQDKYF
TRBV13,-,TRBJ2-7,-,TGTGCCAGCAATAGGGGCGGCAGCCATTACGAGCAGTACTTC,CASNRGGSHYEQYF
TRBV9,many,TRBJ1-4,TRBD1,TGTGCCAGCAGCGGACAGGGGGTAGATGAAAAACTGTTTTTT,CASSGQGVDEKLFF
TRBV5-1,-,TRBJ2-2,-,TGCGCCAGCAGCTTGACGGGGGGCAACACCGGGGAGCTGTTTTTT,CASSLTGGNTGELFF
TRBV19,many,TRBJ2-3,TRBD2,TGTGCCAGTAGTATGGGACTAGCGGTAGATACGCAGTATTTT,CASSMGLAVDTQYF
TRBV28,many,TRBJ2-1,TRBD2,TGTGCCAGCAGTATCACCGGGACTAGGACAAAGTATGAGCAGTTCTTC,CASSITGTRTKYEQFF
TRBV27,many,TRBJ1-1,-,TGTGCCAGCAGTCCACGGAGGGTCACTGAAGCTTTCTTT,CASSPRRVTEAFF
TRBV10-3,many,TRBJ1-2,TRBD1,TGTGCCATAGGGGGCCCCACTGGTGGCTACACCTTC,CAIGGPTGGYTF
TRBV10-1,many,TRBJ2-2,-,TGCGCCAGCAGTGAAGGCCCCCAGGGCACCGGGGAGCTGTTTTTT,CASSEGPQGTGELFF
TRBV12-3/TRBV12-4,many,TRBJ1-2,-,TGTGCCAGCAGTTGGGGAGGTGGGGGCTACACCTTC,CASSWGGGGYTF
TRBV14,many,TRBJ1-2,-,TGTGCCAGCAGCCCGCTGAGAGGTAGTGGCTACACCTTC,CASSPLRGSGYTF
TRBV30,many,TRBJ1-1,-,TGTGCCTGGAGAGCCACGGAGAACACTGAAGCTTTCTTT,CAWRATENTEAFF
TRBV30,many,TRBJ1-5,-,TGTGCCTGGAGTTCACAGGGAGGTCAGCCCCAGCATTTT,CAWSSQGGQPQHF
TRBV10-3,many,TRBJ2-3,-,TGTGCCATCAAAGTCAGGGCCGATACGCAGTATTTT,CAIKVRADTQYF
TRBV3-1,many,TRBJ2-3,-,TGTGCCAGCAGCCATCCGAGGTGGGATACGCAGTATTTT,CASSHPRWDTQYF
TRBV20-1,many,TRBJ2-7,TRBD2,TGCAGTGCTAGAGATCCCACTGGGAGGGCCCAAGAGCAGTACTTC,CSARDPTGRAQEQYF
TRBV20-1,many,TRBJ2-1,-,TGCAGTGCTAGAGACCGAAGCAGGAGCTCCTACAATGAGCAGTTCTTC,CSARDRSRSSYNEQFF
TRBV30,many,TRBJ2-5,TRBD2,TGTGCCTGGACTAGCGGGGGGGAGACCCAGTACTTC,CAWTSGGETQYF
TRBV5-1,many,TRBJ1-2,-,TGCGCCAGCAGCTTGGGTTCTGGGGGGACCGCTAACTATGGCTACACCTTC,CASSLGSGGTANYGYTF
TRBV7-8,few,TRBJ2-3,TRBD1,TGTGCCAGCAGCTTAGATGGACAGGCCACAGATACGCAGTATTTT,CASSLDGQATDTQYF
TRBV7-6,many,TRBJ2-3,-,TGTGCCAGCAGCTTAGCGGCGGGACTTACAACGAATACGCAGTATTTT,CASSLAAGLTTNTQYF
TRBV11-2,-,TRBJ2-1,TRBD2,TGTGCCAGCAGTCGGGGGGGAGCTCTCTCCTACAATGAGCAGTTCTTC,CASSRGGALSYNEQFF
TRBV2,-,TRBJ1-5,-,TGTGCCAGCAGTGTTCCGTCAGCCAAAGGATGTGATAGCAATCAGCCCCAGCATTTT,CASSVPSAKGCDSNQPQHF
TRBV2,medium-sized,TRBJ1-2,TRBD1,TGTGCCAGCAGTGCCACGACAGGGGTTGGCTACACCTTC,CASSATTGVGYTF
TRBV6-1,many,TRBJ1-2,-,TGTGCCAGCCTGGACAGTTTCTATGGCTACACCTTC,CASLDSFYGYTF
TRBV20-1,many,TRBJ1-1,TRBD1,TGCAGTGCTAGTTTCGCCGGGACAGGGAACACTGAAGCTTTCTTT,CSASFAGTGNTEAFF
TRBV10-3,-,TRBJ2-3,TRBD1,TGTGCCATCGGGGTGGACAGGGAAGATACTCAGTATTTT,CAIGVDREDTQYF